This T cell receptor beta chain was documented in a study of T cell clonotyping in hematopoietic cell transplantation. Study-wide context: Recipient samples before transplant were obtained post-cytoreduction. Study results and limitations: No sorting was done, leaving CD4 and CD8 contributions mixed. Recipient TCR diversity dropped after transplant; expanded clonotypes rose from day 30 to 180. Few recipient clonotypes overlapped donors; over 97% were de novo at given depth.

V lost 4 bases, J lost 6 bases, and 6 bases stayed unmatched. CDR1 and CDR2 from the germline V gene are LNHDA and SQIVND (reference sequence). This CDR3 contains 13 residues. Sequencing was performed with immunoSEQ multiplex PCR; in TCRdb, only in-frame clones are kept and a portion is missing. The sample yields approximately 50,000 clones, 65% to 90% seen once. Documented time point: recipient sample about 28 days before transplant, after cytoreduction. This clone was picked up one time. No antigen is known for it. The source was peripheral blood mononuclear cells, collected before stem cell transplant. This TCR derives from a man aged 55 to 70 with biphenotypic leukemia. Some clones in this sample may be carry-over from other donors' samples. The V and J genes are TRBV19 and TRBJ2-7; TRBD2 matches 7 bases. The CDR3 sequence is CASSTPRGSEQYF. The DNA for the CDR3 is TGTGCCAGTAGTACGCCGCGGGGGTCCGAGCAGTACTTC.